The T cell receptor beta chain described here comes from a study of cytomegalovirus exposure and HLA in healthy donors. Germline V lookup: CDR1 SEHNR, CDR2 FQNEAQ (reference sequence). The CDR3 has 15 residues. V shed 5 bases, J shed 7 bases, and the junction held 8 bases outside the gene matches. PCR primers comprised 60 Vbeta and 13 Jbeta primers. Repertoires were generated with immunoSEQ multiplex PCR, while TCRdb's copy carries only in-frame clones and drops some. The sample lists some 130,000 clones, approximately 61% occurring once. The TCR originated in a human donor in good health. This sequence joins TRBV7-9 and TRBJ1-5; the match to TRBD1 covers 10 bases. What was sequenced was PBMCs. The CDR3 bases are TGTGCCAGCAGCGCTGGACAGGGGGAACGGCAGCCCCAGCATTTT. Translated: CASSAGQGERQPQHF.